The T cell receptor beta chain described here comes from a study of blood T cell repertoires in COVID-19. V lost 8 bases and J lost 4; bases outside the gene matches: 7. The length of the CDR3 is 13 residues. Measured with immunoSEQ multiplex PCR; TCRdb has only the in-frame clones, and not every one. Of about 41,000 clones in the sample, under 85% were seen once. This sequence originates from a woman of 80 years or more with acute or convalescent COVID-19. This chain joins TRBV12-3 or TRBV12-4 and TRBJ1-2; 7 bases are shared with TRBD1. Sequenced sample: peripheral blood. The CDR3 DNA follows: TGTGCCAGCTCTTCGGGACAGATCTATGGCTACACCTTC. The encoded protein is CASSSGQIYGYTF.